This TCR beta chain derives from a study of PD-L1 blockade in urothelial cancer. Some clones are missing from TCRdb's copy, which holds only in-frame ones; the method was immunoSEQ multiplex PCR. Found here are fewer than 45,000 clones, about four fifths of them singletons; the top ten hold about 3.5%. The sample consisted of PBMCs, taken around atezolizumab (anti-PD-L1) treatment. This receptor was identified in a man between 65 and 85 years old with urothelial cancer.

The CDR3 reads CASSLTVTETQYF. DNA for the CDR3: TGTGCCAGCAGCTTGACAGTTACAGAGACCCAGTACTTC. This rearrangement joins TRBV7-9 to TRBJ2-5, with a weak D call TRBD1 (5 bases). Trimming left V 3 bases short and J 4 bases short, with 9 bases between. Per the germline V gene, CDR1 is SEHNR and CDR2 is FQNEAQ (reference sequence). The CDR3 totals 13 residues.